This TCR beta chain comes out of a study of blood T cell repertoires in COVID-19. Germline V gene sequence: CDR1 ENHRY, CDR2 SYGVKD. This CDR3 has 14 residues. V lost 2 bases and J 4 bases, leaving 8 bases between the germline ends. Clones were sequenced by immunoSEQ multiplex PCR, and TCRdb holds only the in-frame ones, with some missing. Counted here are some 40,000 clones, around 82% occurring once; the ten biggest clones make up 15% to 20%. This sequence joins TRBV10-3 and TRBJ2-2, with a tentative D call TRBD1 (6 bases). The sequenced material came from peripheral blood. This clonotype originated in a man in his 70s with acute or convalescent COVID-19. This chain's CDR3 is CAISEGQSTGELFF. The CDR3 DNA follows: TGTGCCATCAGTGAGGGACAGAGCACCGGGGAGCTGTTTTTT.